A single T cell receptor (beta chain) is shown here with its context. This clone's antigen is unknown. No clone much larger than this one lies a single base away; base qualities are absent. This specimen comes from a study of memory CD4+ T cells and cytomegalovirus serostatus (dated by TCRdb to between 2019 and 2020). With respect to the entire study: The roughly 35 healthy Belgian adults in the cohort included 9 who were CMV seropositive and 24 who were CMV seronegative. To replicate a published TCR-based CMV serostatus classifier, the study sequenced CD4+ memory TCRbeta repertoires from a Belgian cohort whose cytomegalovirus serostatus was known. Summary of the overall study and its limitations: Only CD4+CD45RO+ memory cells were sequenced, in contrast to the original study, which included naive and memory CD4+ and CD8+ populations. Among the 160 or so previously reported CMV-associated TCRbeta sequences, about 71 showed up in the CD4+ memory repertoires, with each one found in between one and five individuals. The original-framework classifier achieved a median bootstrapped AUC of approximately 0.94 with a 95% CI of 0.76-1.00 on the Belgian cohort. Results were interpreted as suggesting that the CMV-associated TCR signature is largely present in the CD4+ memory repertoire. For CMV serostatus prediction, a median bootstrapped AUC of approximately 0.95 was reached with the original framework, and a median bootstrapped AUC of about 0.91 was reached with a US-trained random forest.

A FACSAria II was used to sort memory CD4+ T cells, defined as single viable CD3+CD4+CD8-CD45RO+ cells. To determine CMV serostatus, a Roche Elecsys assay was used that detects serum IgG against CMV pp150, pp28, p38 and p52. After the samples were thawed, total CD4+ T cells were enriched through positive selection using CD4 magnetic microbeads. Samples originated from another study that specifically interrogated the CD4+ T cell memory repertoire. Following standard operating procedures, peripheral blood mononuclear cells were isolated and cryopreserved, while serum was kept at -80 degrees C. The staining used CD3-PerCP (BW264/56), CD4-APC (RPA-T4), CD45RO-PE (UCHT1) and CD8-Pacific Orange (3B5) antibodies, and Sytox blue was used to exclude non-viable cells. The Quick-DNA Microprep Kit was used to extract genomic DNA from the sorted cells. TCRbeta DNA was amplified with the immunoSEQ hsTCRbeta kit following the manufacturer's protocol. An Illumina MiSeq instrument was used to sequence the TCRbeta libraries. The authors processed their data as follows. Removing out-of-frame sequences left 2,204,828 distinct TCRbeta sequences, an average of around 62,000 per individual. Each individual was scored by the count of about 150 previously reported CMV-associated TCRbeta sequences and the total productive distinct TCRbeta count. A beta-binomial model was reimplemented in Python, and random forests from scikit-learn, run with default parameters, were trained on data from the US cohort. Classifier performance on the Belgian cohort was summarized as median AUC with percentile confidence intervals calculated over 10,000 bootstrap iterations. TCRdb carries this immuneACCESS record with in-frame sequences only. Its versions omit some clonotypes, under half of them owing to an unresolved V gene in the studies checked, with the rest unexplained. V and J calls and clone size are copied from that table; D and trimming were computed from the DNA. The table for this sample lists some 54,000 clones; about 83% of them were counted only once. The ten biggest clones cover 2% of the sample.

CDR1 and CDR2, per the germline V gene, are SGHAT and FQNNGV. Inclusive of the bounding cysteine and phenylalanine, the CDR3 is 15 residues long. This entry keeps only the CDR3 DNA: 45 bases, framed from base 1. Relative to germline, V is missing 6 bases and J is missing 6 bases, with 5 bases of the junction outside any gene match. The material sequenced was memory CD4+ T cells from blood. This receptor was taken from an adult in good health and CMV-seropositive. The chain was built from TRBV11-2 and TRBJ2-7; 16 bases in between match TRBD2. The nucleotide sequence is TGTGCCAGCAGAGCCGGGACTAGCGGGGGGGGCGAGCAGTACTTC. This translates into CASRAGTSGGGEQYF. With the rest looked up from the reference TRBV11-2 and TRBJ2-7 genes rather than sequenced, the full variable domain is EAGVAQSPRYKIIEKRQSVAFWCNPISGHATLYWYQQILGQGPKLLIQFQNNGVVDDSQLPKDRFSAERLKGVDSTLKIQPAKLEDSAVYLCASRAGTSGGGEQYFGPGTRLTVT.